This T cell receptor beta chain was obtained from a study of blood T cells in healthy people across ages. For the second PCR, which ran for roughly 6 to 11 cycles, a sample-barcoded 5' primer and a J-beta primer mix were used. One entry per CDR3 protein results from TCRdb running MiXCR on the 5' RACE reads. The table has around 800,000 distinct CDR3 sequences, more than 25% seen once; the top ten hold around 3%. The individuals who served as donors were healthy Caucasians living in Russia, aged about 6 to 100. The ends were cut back, 5 bases at V and 5 bases at J, with 13 bases in the middle. The germline V gene has CDR1 SQVTM and CDR2 ANQGSEA. The CDR3 is made up of 13 amino acids. These data were likewise used in another study, on T cells of mothers and their children.

This clonotype was sampled from a boy aged 10-17 years in good health. This chain links TRBV29-1 with TRBJ2-1; D is possibly TRBD2 (5 bases). Input material: blood. The CDR3 loop is CSVSGGLHNEQFF. The CDR3 DNA reads as TGCAGCGTTTCGGGCGGGTTACACAATGAGCAGTTCTTC.